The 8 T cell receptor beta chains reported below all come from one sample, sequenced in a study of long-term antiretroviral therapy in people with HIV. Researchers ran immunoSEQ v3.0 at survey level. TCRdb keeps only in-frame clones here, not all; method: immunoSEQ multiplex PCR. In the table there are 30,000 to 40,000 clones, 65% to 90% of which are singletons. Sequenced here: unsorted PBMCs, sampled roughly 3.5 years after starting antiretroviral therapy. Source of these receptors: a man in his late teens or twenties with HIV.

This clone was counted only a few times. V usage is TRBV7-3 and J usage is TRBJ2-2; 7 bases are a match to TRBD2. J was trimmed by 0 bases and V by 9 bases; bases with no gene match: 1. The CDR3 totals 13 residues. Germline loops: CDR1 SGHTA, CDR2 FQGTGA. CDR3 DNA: TGTGCCAGTAGCGGGTCGAACACCGGGGAGCTGTTTTTT. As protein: CASSGSNTGELFF.

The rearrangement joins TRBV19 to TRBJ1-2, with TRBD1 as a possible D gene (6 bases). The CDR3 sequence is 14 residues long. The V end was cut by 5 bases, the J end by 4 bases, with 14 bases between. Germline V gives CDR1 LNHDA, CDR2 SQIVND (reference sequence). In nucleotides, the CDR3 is TGTGCCAGTAGTCGACGAGAGACAGGCTATGGCTACACCTTC. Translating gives CASSRRETGYGYTF.

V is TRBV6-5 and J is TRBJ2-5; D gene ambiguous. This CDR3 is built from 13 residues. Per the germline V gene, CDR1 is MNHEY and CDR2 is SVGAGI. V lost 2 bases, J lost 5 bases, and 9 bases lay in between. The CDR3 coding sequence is TGTGCCAGCAGTTACCCGGGTAGGGAGACCCAGTACTTC. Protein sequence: CASSYPGRETQYF.

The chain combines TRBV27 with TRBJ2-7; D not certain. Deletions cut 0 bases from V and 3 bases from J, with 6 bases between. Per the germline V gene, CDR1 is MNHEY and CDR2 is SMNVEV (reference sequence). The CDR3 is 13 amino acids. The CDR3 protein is CASSLSGGYEQYF. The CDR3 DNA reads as TGTGCCAGCAGTTTATCGGGTGGCTACGAGCAGTACTTC.

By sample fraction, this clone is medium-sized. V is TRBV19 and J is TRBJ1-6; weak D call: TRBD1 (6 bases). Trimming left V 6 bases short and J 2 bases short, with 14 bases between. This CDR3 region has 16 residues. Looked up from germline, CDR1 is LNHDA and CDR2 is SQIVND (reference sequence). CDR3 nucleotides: TGTGCCAGTAGCCAAAGGAGGGGGGCCTATAATTCACCCCTCCACTTT. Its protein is CASSQRRGAYNSPLHF.

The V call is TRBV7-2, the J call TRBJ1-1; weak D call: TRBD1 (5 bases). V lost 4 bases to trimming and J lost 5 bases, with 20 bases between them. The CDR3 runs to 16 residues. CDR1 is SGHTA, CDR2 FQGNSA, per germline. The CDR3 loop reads CASSSLQRTLRTEAFF. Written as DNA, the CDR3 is TGTGCCAGCAGCTCCTTACAGAGGACACTGAGAACTGAAGCTTTCTTT.

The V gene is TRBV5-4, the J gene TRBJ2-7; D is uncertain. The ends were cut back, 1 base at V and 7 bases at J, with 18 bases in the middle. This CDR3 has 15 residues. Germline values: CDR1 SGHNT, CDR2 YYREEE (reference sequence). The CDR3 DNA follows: TGTGCCAGCAGCTTGTCACGGCAGACCCTTAGGGAGCAGTACTTC. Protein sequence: CASSLSRQTLREQYF.

CDR3 sequence: CASSLGTVNEQFF. The CDR3 DNA reads as TGTGCCAGCAGCCTCGGGACAGTCAATGAGCAGTTCTTC. The V gene is TRBV9, the J gene TRBJ2-1, with TRBD1 matching 7 bases. The CDR3 sequence is 13 residues long. V shed 4 bases, J shed 6 bases, and the junction held 4 bases outside the gene matches. CDR1 is SGDLS, CDR2 YYNGEE, per germline.